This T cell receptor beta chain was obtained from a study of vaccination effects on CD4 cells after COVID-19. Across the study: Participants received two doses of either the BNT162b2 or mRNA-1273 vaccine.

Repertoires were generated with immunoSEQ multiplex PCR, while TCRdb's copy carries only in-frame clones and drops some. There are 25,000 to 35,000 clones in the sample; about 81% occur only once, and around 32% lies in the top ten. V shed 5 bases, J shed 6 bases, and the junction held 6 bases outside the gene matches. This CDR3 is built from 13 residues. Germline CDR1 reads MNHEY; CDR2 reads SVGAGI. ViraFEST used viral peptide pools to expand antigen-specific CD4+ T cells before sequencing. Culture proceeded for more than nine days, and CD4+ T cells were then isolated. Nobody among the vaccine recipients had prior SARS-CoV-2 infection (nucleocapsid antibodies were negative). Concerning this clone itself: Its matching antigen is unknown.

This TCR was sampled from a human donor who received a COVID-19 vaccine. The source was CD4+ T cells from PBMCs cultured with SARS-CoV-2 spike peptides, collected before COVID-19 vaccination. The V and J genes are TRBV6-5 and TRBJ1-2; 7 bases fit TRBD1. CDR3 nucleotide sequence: TGTGCCAGCAGTCGTGACAGGGAGAATGGCTACACCTTC. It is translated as CASSRDRENGYTF.